The clone carrying this TCR beta chain was recorded a few times. The sample originates from a study of T-cell reconstitution after alpha-beta-depleted transplantation in children. Between the trimmed V and J ends, which lost 1 base and 4 bases, there was a span of 11 bases. The germline V gene encodes CDR1 DFQATT and CDR2 SNEGSKA (reference sequence). The CDR3 totals 14 residues. During its preparation, the TCRbeta library received unique molecular identifiers. One entry per CDR3 protein, called by TCRdb with MiXCR from the PCR reads. The profile shows about 400,000 distinct CDR3 sequences, roughly 20% of them singletons.

Here the sequenced sample was PBMCs from the stem cell graft donor, taken from the stem cell graft. This TCR was recovered from a human donor who donated a stem cell graft to a child with acute myeloid leukemia. The chain uses TRBV20-1 and TRBJ1-5; a possible D gene is TRBD1 (5 bases). The CDR3 loop is CSARAGTVNQPQHF. Here the CDR3 DNA reads TGCAGTGCTAGAGCTGGGACTGTTAATCAGCCCCAGCATTTT.